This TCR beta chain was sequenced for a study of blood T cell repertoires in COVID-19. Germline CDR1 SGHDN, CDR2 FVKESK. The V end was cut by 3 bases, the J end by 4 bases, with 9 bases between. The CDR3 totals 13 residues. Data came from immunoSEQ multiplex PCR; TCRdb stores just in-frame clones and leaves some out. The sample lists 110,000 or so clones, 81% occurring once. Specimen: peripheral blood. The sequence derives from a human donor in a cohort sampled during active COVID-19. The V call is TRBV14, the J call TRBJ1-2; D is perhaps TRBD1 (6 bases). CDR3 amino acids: CASSHDRTYGYTF. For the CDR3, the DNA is TGTGCCAGCAGCCATGACAGGACCTATGGCTACACCTTC.